The text below deals with one TCR beta chain. TCRdb's copy holds only in-frame clones and misses some; the assay was immunoSEQ multiplex PCR. The table includes about 36,000 clones, about 77% detected once. The data are from a study of blood T cell repertoires in COVID-19. About the research overall: The origin of the acute and convalescent COVID-19 samples was the United States, Italy and Spain. The analysed material was cDNA or gDNA that came from T cells, B-cell-depleted T cells, or PBMCs.

The CDR3 sequence is 14 residues long. With 0 bases clipped from V and 8 bases from J, the junction kept 4 bases outside the gene matches. Germline CDR1 SEHNR, CDR2 FQNEAQ (reference sequence). The sequence came from a man aged 60 to 75 with acute or convalescent COVID-19. The sample consisted of peripheral blood. The chain carries TRBV7-9 and TRBJ1-1, with 9 bases identical to TRBD1. The CDR3, as DNA: TGTGCCAGCAGCTTAGCTGGGACAGGGAACGAAGCTTTCTTT. Its protein product is CASSLAGTGNEAFF.